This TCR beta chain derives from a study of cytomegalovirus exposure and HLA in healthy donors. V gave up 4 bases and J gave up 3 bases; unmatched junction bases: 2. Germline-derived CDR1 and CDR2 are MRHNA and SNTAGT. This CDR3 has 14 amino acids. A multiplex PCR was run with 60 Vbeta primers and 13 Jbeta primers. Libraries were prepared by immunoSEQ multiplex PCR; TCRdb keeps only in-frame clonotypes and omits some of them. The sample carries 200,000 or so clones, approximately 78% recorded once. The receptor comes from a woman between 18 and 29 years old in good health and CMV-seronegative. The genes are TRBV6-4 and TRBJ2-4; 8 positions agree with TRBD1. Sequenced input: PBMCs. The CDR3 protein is CASSATGGKNIQYF. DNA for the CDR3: TGTGCCAGCAGTGCAACAGGGGGCAAAAACATTCAGTACTTC.